A selection of T cell receptor beta chains follows, all from one sample in a study of T cells of healthy individuals. Using its own MiXCR run on the 5' RACE reads, TCRdb lists one record per CDR3 protein. This sample yields about 53,000 distinct CDR3 sequences, of which around 15% are seen a single time; 15% to 20% belongs to the top ten. The receptor source for this set is a human donor in good health. CDR3s leave out the opening cysteine and the closing phenylalanine or tryptophan.

v_gene	j_gene	CDR3aa
TRBV5-1	TRBJ2-7	ASSWTGRGYEQY
TRBV9	TRBJ2-2	ASSPGLAGTGELF
TRBV21-1	TRBJ2-5	ASSPGLAGVRPETQY
TRBV12-3/TRBV12-4	TRBJ1-2	ASSLRTGVQAGYT
TRBV11-2	TRBJ1-1	ASSFGTGGTEAF
TRBV24-1	TRBJ2-1	ATSAGFNEQF
TRBV7-9	TRBJ2-4	ASSLGGDIQY
TRBV7-2	TRBJ2-6	ASSPTPGANVLT
TRBV6-2/TRBV6-3	TRBJ2-1	ASSRLAGGPINEQF
TRBV7-8	TRBJ2-3	ASSLIGPTSSDTQY
TRBV7-9	TRBJ1-1	ASSLGTLRGF
TRBV5-1	TRBJ2-1	ASSPDGDNEQF
TRBV10-3	TRBJ2-7	AISDSGTGFYEQY
TRBV5-1	TRBJ2-7	ASRPYGQTYEQY
TRBV7-2	TRBJ1-2	ASKGYGDYGYT
TRBV29-1	TRBJ2-7	SGRQGSGEQY
TRBV2	TRBJ2-1	ASSEERDGRLNEQF
TRBV10-2	TRBJ2-5	ASSVPLAGGTSETQY
TRBV7-2	TRBJ2-1	ASSFTRLAGGNEQF
TRBV6-5	TRBJ2-3	ASRGLAGGRPGDTQY
TRBV11-2	TRBJ1-1	ASSLELQGEAF
TRBV6-6	TRBJ2-5	ASSYPSETAGETQY
TRBV6-6	TRBJ1-3	ASSYMDRINTIY
TRBV19	TRBJ2-7	ASSMPGLAGDEQY
TRBV18	TRBJ1-6	ASSPAGIYSPLH
TRBV2	TRBJ2-7	ASSPVDYEQY
TRBV2	TRBJ2-7	ASSPQGRSEQY
TRBV6-5	TRBJ1-2	ASSYRGRGGNDYGYT
TRBV7-2	TRBJ2-5	ASSPKGLERETQY
TRBV20-1	TRBJ2-5	SARDRGAEHRGTQY
TRBV20-1	TRBJ1-1	SARDLRTGGTEAF
TRBV2	TRBJ2-7	ASSGGTNRYEQY
TRBV10-3	TRBJ2-3	AISEPTGGYADTQY